These 16 T cell receptor beta chains originate from one sample sequenced in a study of cytomegalovirus exposure and HLA in healthy donors. Primers: 60 Vbeta forward and 13 Jbeta reverse. The table came from immunoSEQ multiplex PCR; TCRdb's copy has only in-frame clones and leaves some out. In the table there are 120,000 to 150,000 clones, around 78% of which are singletons. Sequenced sample: PBMCs. The receptors originated from a woman in her 40s in good health and CMV-seropositive.

This chain links TRBV9 with TRBJ2-3; 11 bases are a match to TRBD2. Germline V lookup: CDR1 SGDLS, CDR2 YYNGEE. The CDR3 spans 16 residues. Trimming removed 2 bases from V and 4 bases from J; junction bases left unmatched: 6. The CDR3: CASSVGTSGGADTQYF. The CDR3 bases are TGTGCCAGCAGCGTGGGGACTAGCGGAGGGGCAGATACGCAGTATTTT. Drawing the rest from reference TRBV9 and TRBJ2-3, the complete variable domain is DSGVTQTPKHLITATGQRVTLRCSPRSGDLSVYWYQQSLDQGLQFLIQYYNGEERAKGNILERFSAQQFPDLHSELNLSSLELGDSALYFCASSVGTSGGADTQYFGPGTRLTVL.

This clone occurred a few times. The sample contains more than one DNA sequence encoding this CDR3. CDR3 sequence (DNA): TGTGCCAGCAGCTTAGTAGCGGGAGTCGGGAATGAGCAGTTCTTC. It translates to CASSLVAGVGNEQFF. The chain has TRBV7-2 and TRBJ2-1, with TRBD2 matching over 9 bases. Trimming cost V 1 base and J 7 bases; bases outside gene matches: 5. CDR3 length: 15 residues. CDR1 is SGHTA, CDR2 FQGNSA, per germline.

The J gene is TRBJ2-5, the V gene TRBV2; D may be TRBD2 (5 bases). Germline CDR1 and CDR2: SNHLY and FYNNEI. Trimming took 6 bases from V and 1 from J, leaving 12 bases between them. The CDR3 is 14 residues long. This CDR3 is CASRASSSQETQYF. CDR3 bases: TGTGCCAGCAGGGCTAGCAGTTCCCAAGAGACCCAGTACTTC.

Remarks on this clone: The same CDR3 can be traced to other DNA sequences in this sample. The chain combines TRBV2 with TRBJ1-1; D gene uncertain. The CDR3 is made up of 13 amino acids. Trimming cost V 5 bases and J 1 base, with 8 bases left between them. Germline CDR1 SNHLY, CDR2 FYNNEI. CDR3 DNA sequence: TGTGCCAGCAGTTACAGACCGAACACTGAAGCTTTCTTT. It encodes CASSYRPNTEAFF.

The genes are TRBV6-1 and TRBJ2-3; D perhaps matches TRBD2 (6 bases). V shed 2 bases and J shed 0 bases, with 12 bases lying between them. Germline-derived CDR1 and CDR2 are MNHNS and SASEGT. The CDR3 totals 16 residues. The CDR3 DNA sequence: TGTGCCAGCAGTGAATTGTACGGGAGTAGCACAGATACGCAGTATTTT. Protein product: CASSELYGSSTDTQYF.

A single count supports this clone. CDR3 residues: CASSDGVEQYF. The CDR3 coding sequence is TGTGCCAGCAGTGACGGAGTCGAGCAGTACTTC. This chain joins TRBV6-1 and TRBJ2-7; no firm D call. Deletions cut 3 bases from V and 6 bases from J, with 6 bases between. Per the germline V gene, CDR1 is MNHNS and CDR2 is SASEGT. The CDR3 is 11 amino acids.

Details on this clone: Other DNA sequences in the sample encode the same CDR3. The chain carries TRBV27 and TRBJ2-7, with D maybe TRBD1 (5 bases). Per germline, CDR1 MNHEY and CDR2 SMNVEV (reference sequence). V lost 5 bases, J lost 1 base, and 9 bases lay in between. This CDR3 region has 13 residues. CDR3 sequence: CASSPGRSYEQYF. The CDR3, as DNA: TGTGCCAGCAGTCCAGGGCGGTCCTACGAGCAGTACTTC.

The chain has TRBV28 and TRBJ2-7, with 10 bases identical to TRBD1. The CDR3 is made up of 17 amino acids. Germline assignment: CDR1 MDHEN and CDR2 SYDVKM. The J segment lost 0 bases and the V segment lost 6 bases, leaving 11 bases of the junction unmatched. CDR3 in amino acids: CASSRGQGRGSSYEQYF. The CDR3 DNA follows: TGTGCCAGCAGCCGGGGACAGGGGCGAGGGAGCTCCTACGAGCAGTACTTC.

The rearrangement joins TRBV5-4 to TRBJ1-2, with 7 bases matching TRBD1. Germline-derived CDR1 and CDR2 are SGHNT and YYREEE (reference sequence). The trim removed 3 bases at V and 3 bases at J, leaving 8 bases unmatched. CDR3 length equals 15 residues. The CDR3 is CASSSPRGEDYGYTF. In DNA form, the CDR3 reads TGTGCCAGCAGCTCCCCCAGGGGGGAGGACTATGGCTACACCTTC.

The count of this clone is one. This chain joins TRBV27 and TRBJ1-2; TRBD1 agrees at 7 bases. Germline assignment: CDR1 MNHEY and CDR2 SMNVEV (reference sequence). The trim removed 4 bases at V and 4 bases at J, leaving 6 bases unmatched. The CDR3 is 14 residues long. The CDR3 bases are TGTGCCAGCAGTTCAAACAGGGGAGTCTATGGCTACACCTTC. It specifies CASSSNRGVYGYTF.

The chain combines TRBV1 with TRBJ2-5; the table calls TRBD2, which could not be checked here. TRBV1 is a known pseudogene. The CDR3 is 17 residues long. CDR3 protein: CTSSHGASGSWGETQYF. For the CDR3, the DNA is TGCACCAGCAGCCACGGCGCTAGCGGGAGTTGGGGAGAGACCCAGTACTTC.

The V call is TRBV7-9, the J call TRBJ2-7; possible D gene TRBD2, 5 bases. V lost 4 bases to trimming and J lost 2 bases, with 18 bases between them. Germline V CDR1 and CDR2: SEHNR, FQNEAQ (reference sequence). The CDR3 is made up of 16 amino acids. The chain's CDR3 is CASSWERARLPYEQYF. The CDR3 bases are TGTGCCAGCAGCTGGGAGCGTGCCAGACTCCCCTACGAGCAGTACTTC.

DNA of the CDR3: TGTGCCAGCAGCGATCTTAGCGGGAGGGCCGTCTCTGGGGCCAACGTCCTGACTTTC. Its translation is CASSDLSGRAVSGANVLTF. V usage is TRBV27 and J usage is TRBJ2-6; 11 nucleotides line up with TRBD2. CDR3 length: 19 residues. V lost 6 bases and J lost 0; bases outside the gene matches: 10. Looked up from germline, CDR1 is MNHEY and CDR2 is SMNVEV (reference sequence).

The chain uses TRBV4-2 and TRBJ2-5; 8 bases align to TRBD2. Germline assignment: CDR1 LGHNA and CDR2 YNFKEQ. Losses at the gene ends were 1 base for V and 5 bases for J; bases not matched to a gene: 12. The CDR3 totals 17 residues. The CDR3 DNA is TGTGCCAGCAGCCAAGGTTCGGCAGCGGGAGAGCTTGAGACCCAGTACTTC. Protein: CASSQGSAAGELETQYF.

This clone was observed a handful of times. This sequence joins TRBV5-4 and TRBJ2-1, with TRBD2 matching over 8 bases. The germline V gene has CDR1 SGHNT and CDR2 YYREEE (reference sequence). J was trimmed by 3 bases and V by 4 bases; bases with no gene match: 6. This CDR3 spans 15 amino acids. The CDR3, as DNA: TGTGCCAGCAGCCCTGGACGGGAGGGCTACAATGAGCAGTTCTTC. Translating it yields CASSPGREGYNEQFF. Using reference TRBV5-4 and TRBJ2-1 for the parts outside the CDR3, the full variable domain is ETGVTQSPTHLIKTRGQQVTLRCSSQSGHNTVSWYQQALGQGPQFIFQYYREEENGRGNFPPRFSGLQFPNYSSELNVNALELDDSALYLCASSPGREGYNEQFFGPGTRLTVL.

The chain joins TRBV15 to TRBJ1-3; the match to TRBD1 covers 8 bases. The CDR3 is 14 residues long. The germline V gene encodes CDR1 LNHNV and CDR2 YYDKDF (reference sequence). V trimming: 3 bases; J trimming: 6 bases; junction bases outside the gene matches: 4. The CDR3 loop reads CATSRGQDSNTIYF. The CDR3 DNA reads TGTGCCACCAGCAGGGGACAGGATTCAAACACCATATATTTT.